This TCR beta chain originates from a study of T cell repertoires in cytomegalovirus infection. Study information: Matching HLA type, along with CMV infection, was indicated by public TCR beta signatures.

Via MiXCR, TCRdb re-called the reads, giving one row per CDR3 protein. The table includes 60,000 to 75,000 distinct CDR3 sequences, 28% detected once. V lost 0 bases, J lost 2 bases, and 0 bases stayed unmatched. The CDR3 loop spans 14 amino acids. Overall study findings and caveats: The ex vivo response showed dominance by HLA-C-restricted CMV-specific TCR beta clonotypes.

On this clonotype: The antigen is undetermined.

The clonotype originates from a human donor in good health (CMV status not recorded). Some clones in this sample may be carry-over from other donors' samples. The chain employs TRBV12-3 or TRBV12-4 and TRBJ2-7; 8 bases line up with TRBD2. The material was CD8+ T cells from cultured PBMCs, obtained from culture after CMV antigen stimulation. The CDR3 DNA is TGTGCCAGCAGTTTAGCAGCGGGGGCCTACGAGCAGTACTTC. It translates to CASSLAAGAYEQYF.